Each of the 27 T cell receptor beta chains below was sequenced from the same sample in a study of blood T cells in healthy people across ages. The use of a sample-barcoded 5' primer and a J-beta primer mix characterized a second PCR of roughly 6 to 11 cycles. A single record per CDR3 protein comes from TCRdb applying MiXCR to the 5' RACE reads. The sample includes 910,000 or so distinct CDR3 sequences, 51% seen only once; the top ten take about 21%. The sample taken for sequencing was blood. The source is a woman aged 55-70 years in good health.

This clonotype has more than one count but fewer than ten. The rearrangement uses TRBV12-3 or TRBV12-4 and TRBJ2-6; TRBD1 might be the D (5 bases). The CDR3 runs to 17 residues. Trimming removed 6 bases from V and 2 bases from J, with 17 bases in between. CDR3 nucleotide sequence: TGTGCCAGCAGCTTACTGGCTGGGGCGCCTGGGGCCAACGTCCTGACTTTC. As protein: CASSLLAGAPGANVLTF.

The chain carries TRBV11-2 and TRBJ2-7; the D is unclear. This CDR3 comprises 13 residues. Germline CDR1 and CDR2: SGHAT and FQNNGV. With 4 bases removed from V and 7 bases from J, the gap between germline ends came to 14 bases. CDR3 amino acids: CASSYLGYNEQYF. The CDR3 DNA follows: TGTGCCAGCAGCTACCTGGGGTACAATGAGCAGTACTTC.

The chain joins TRBV12-3 or TRBV12-4 to TRBJ1-2; 11 positions agree with TRBD1. The CDR3 is made up of 13 amino acids. The ends lost 8 bases at V and 6 bases at J; junction bases unmatched: 5. The DNA for the CDR3 is TGTGCCAGCTCACCGGGACAGGGGGATGGCTACACCTTC. It encodes CASSPGQGDGYTF.

The DNA of the CDR3 is TGTGCCAGCAGTTGGGGACTCGGCTCCTACGAGCAGTACTTC. It codes for CASSWGLGSYEQYF. This chain connects TRBV27 to TRBJ2-7, with D perhaps matching TRBD2 (6 bases). V gave up 4 bases and J gave up 0 bases, with 10 bases separating them. Germline CDR1 is MNHEY and CDR2 is SMNVEV (reference sequence). This CDR3 has 14 amino acids.

The rearrangement joins TRBV9 to TRBJ1-2, with TRBD1 as a possible D gene (6 bases). The germline V and J ends were trimmed by 3 bases and 3 bases, with 18 bases remaining between them. Germline loops: CDR1 SGDLS, CDR2 YYNGEE. The CDR3 consists of 16 residues. The CDR3 region is CASSADGYAGDYGYTF. The CDR3 DNA follows: TGTGCCAGCAGCGCTGATGGTTATGCAGGGGACTATGGCTACACCTTC.

This rearrangement joins TRBV6-1 to TRBJ2-7, with D perhaps TRBD1 (5 bases). This CDR3 comprises 12 residues. Germline CDR1 and CDR2: MNHNS and SASEGT. V shed 8 bases and J shed 5 bases, with 13 bases lying between them. The CDR3 DNA is TGTGCCAGCCAAGGACATTGGGACGAGCAGTACTTC. Translating gives CASQGHWDEQYF.

J is TRBJ2-1 and V is TRBV9; D is uncertain. The length of the CDR3 is 15 residues. Germline CDR1 is SGDLS and CDR2 is YYNGEE. Trimming took off 0 bases at V and 1 base at J, with 8 bases between the two ends. For the CDR3, the DNA is TGTGCCAGCAGCGTAGTAGACTTGTCCTACAATGAGCAGTTCTTC. Translated, it gives CASSVVDLSYNEQFF.

The chain links TRBV7-2 to TRBJ1-2; unclear D gene. The CDR3 has 13 amino acids. Trimming pared 0 bases from V and 4 bases from J, leaving 6 bases between. Germline V lookup: CDR1 SGHTA, CDR2 FQGNSA. The CDR3 nucleotides are TGTGCCAGCAGCTTAGCCAGAACCTATGGCTACACCTTC. The encoded protein is CASSLARTYGYTF. Full variable domain (remainder filled in from reference TRBV7-2 and TRBJ1-2): GAGVSQSPSNKVTEKGKDVELRCDPISGHTALYWYRQSLGQGLEFLIYFQGNSAPDKSGLPSDRFSAERTGGSVSTLTIQRTQQEDSAVYLCASSLARTYGYTFGSGTRLTVV.

This chain links TRBV5-1 with TRBJ2-7; no definite D call. The CDR3 has 13 residues. V lost 5 bases and J lost 2, with 11 bases in between. The germline CDR1 and CDR2 sequences are SGHRS and YFSETQ. CDR3 sequence reads: CASRSISTYEQYF. The CDR3 DNA reads TGCGCCAGCAGATCCATTTCCACCTACGAGCAGTACTTC.

This clonotype has a handful of counts. V and J are TRBV29-1 and TRBJ2-7; a weak D match, TRBD1 (6 bases). The CDR3 covers 13 residues. V was pared by 6 bases and J by 0 bases, with 12 bases between. The germline V gene encodes CDR1 SQVTM and CDR2 ANQGSEA. The CDR3 nucleotides read TGCAGCGTATCAACAGGGTTCTCCTACGAGCAGTACTTC. It translates to CSVSTGFSYEQYF.

In this sample, this clonotype turned up a few times. This sequence joins TRBV7-2 and TRBJ2-1, with D maybe TRBD1 (5 bases). The CDR3 contains 15 residues. The ends were cut back, 3 bases at V and 5 bases at J, with 14 bases in the middle. Germline assignment: CDR1 SGHTA and CDR2 FQGNSA. The CDR3 region has the DNA TGTGCCAGCAGCTTCCAGGGATGGGCAGACAATGAGCAGTTCTTC. This encodes CASSFQGWADNEQFF.

In the case of this clonotype: The junction shows a germline mismatch at one end, possibly a read error. The V and J genes are TRBV11-2 and TRBJ1-2; D unclear. Looked up from germline, CDR1 is SGHAT and CDR2 is FQNNGV. The CDR3 sequence is 13 residues long. This CDR3 is CASILVITYGYTF. Written as DNA, the CDR3 is TGTGCCAGCATCTTAGTGATTACTTATGGCTACACCTTC.

The gene calls are TRBV28 and TRBJ2-4; perhaps TRBD1 as D (6 bases). The better agreement between TRBJ2-5 and the DNA end casts doubt on the J call. Germline CDR1 is MDHEN and CDR2 is SYDVKM. The CDR3 runs to 14 residues. As DNA, the CDR3 is TGTGCCAGCAACCCGTTTTGGGGGCCTGAGACCCAGTACTTC. As protein: CASNPFWGPETQYF.

The J gene is TRBJ1-2, the V gene TRBV5-1, with D maybe TRBD1 (5 bases). V was trimmed by 0 bases and J by 7 bases, leaving 13 bases between them. Germline CDR1 is SGHRS and CDR2 is YFSETQ. The CDR3 spans 14 residues. Here the CDR3 reads CASSLGRALGGYTF. The CDR3 coding sequence is TGCGCCAGCAGCTTGGGCAGGGCCCTTGGTGGCTACACCTTC.

This clonotype was picked up a small number of times. This rearrangement joins TRBV28 to TRBJ2-2; the D is unclear. Germline-derived CDR1 and CDR2 are MDHEN and SYDVKM. The CDR3 is 16 residues long. Trimming removed 6 bases at V and 1 base at J, with 15 bases between. CDR3 region: CASSPIFRRNTGELFF. In nucleotides, the CDR3 is TGTGCCAGCAGCCCAATCTTCCGACGGAACACCGGGGAGCTGTTTTTT.

This clonotype has a handful of counts. V usage is TRBV3-1 and J usage is TRBJ2-5; no definite D call. The CDR3 has 11 amino acids. Trimming shortened V by 6 bases and J by 5 bases, and 7 bases separated the two germline ends. Germline values: CDR1 LGHDT, CDR2 YNNKEL (reference sequence). This CDR3 is CASRDFETQYF. Written as DNA, the CDR3 is TGTGCCAGCAGAGACTTCGAGACCCAGTACTTC.

This rearrangement joins TRBV28 to TRBJ2-7; 10 nucleotides align to TRBD2. Trimming cost V 5 bases and J 7 bases; bases outside gene matches: 8. CDR1 MDHEN and CDR2 SYDVKM come from the germline V gene. The CDR3 loop spans 14 amino acids. CDR3 in DNA: TGTGCCAGCAGTGAAAGCGGGGGGGTTAGGGAGCAGTACTTC. Amino acid sequence: CASSESGGVREQYF.

CDR3 in amino acids: CASSQPFLAEKVYNEQFF. Written as DNA, the CDR3 is TGTGCCAGCAGCCAACCCTTCTTAGCGGAAAAAGTTTACAATGAGCAGTTCTTC. This chain joins TRBV4-2 and TRBJ2-1; weak D call: TRBD2 (6 bases). The CDR3 loop spans 18 amino acids. Trimming took off 2 bases at V and 4 bases at J, with 21 bases between the two ends. Germline V gives CDR1 LGHNA, CDR2 YNFKEQ.

This clonotype came up a few times. J is TRBJ2-4 and V is TRBV6-2 or TRBV6-3; a possible D gene is TRBD2 (5 bases). The J call could be wrong; TRBJ2-7 is a better fit for the DNA end. The CDR3 totals 13 residues. The germline gives CDR1 MNHEY, CDR2 SVGEGT. CDR3: CASTWPGNYEQYF. CDR3 in DNA: TGTGCCAGCACGTGGCCGGGAAATTACGAGCAGTACTTC.

This chain connects TRBV30 to TRBJ2-1; 9 bases are shared with TRBD2. Germline lookup yields CDR1 GTSNPN and CDR2 SVGIG (reference sequence). The CDR3 has 13 residues. The trim removed 1 base at V and 6 bases at J, leaving 1 base unmatched. The CDR3 spells CAWSGAGGNEQFF. CDR3 DNA: TGTGCCTGGAGTGGAGCGGGAGGCAATGAGCAGTTCTTC.

In its sample, this clonotype was seen a few times. The chain combines TRBV2 with TRBJ2-3; TRBD2 might be the D (6 bases). Per the germline V gene, CDR1 is SNHLY and CDR2 is FYNNEI. The CDR3 length is 13 residues. Trimming took off 6 bases at V and 6 bases at J, with 13 bases between the two ends. The DNA for the CDR3 is TGTGCCAGCAGCGGCGGGACGGTGGATACGCAGTATTTT. Translated: CASSGGTVDTQYF.

This chain uses TRBV12-3 or TRBV12-4 with TRBJ2-5; 10 nucleotides match TRBD2. The CDR3 has 12 residues. Losses at the gene ends were 6 bases for V and 13 bases for J; bases not matched to a gene: 8. The CDR3 DNA follows: TGTGCCAGCAGCACGAGACTAGCGGGCTCGTACTTC. This translates into CASSTRLAGSYF.

This clonotype has ten or more counts. The chain uses TRBV12-3 or TRBV12-4 and TRBJ2-1; 9 bases line up with TRBD2. This CDR3 comprises 15 residues. After removal of 5 bases from V and 7 bases from J, the junction contained 9 bases not matched to a gene. The DNA of the CDR3 is TGTGCCAGCAGTCGGAGCGGGGGGAGTTGGAATGAGCAGTTCTTC. Amino acids: CASSRSGGSWNEQFF.

A few counts support this clonotype. This chain links TRBV5-1 with TRBJ1-2; D remains unclear. The CDR3 contains 15 residues. Trimming shortened V by 0 bases and J by 3 bases, and 12 bases separated the two germline ends. The germline gives CDR1 SGHRS, CDR2 YFSETQ. As DNA, the CDR3 is TGCGCCAGCAGCTTGGTGGAGGGAGGACACTATGGCTACACCTTC. Amino acids: CASSLVEGGHYGYTF.

This rearrangement joins TRBV5-1 to TRBJ2-7; D is uncertain. V lost 0 bases and J lost 9, with 10 bases in between. Germline V gives CDR1 SGHRS, CDR2 YFSETQ. The CDR3 totals 12 residues. CDR3 sequence (DNA): TGCGCCAGCAGCTTGGAAGTTTCTTGGCAGTACTTC. The encoded protein is CASSLEVSWQYF.

This chain joins TRBV7-9 and TRBJ2-7; 8 positions agree with TRBD1. The J segment lost 7 bases and the V segment lost 2 bases, leaving 13 bases of the junction unmatched. The CDR3 extends over 16 amino acids. Germline-derived CDR1 and CDR2 are SEHNR and FQNEAQ (reference sequence). The CDR3 DNA is TGTGCCAGCAGCTTATTTAGAGGGCAGGGGGCTTGGGAGCAGTACTTC. This gives the protein CASSLFRGQGAWEQYF.

This clonotype came up once. The gene calls are TRBV20-1 and TRBJ2-5, with 8 positions matching TRBD2. The CDR3 length is 13 residues. V shed 5 bases and J 11 bases; nucleotides not matched to a gene: 13. Germline loops: CDR1 DFQATT, CDR2 SNEGSKA (reference sequence). In DNA, the CDR3 is TGCAGTGCTCCGACCAGCGGGAGCCCCAAGCAGTACTTC. Translating it yields CSAPTSGSPKQYF.